This T cell receptor beta chain derives from a study of CD8 T cells in ankylosing spondylitis. General study results and limits: Earlier literature documents some of the motif variants in reactive arthritis synovial fluid and blood. Significant enrichment of disease-linked clones was reportedly seen in matched ankylosing spondylitis synovial fluid.

In making TCR beta libraries, quantitative 5'-RACE with molecular barcodes was used. TCRdb reprocessed the 5' RACE reads via MiXCR and lists one record per CDR3 protein. In the table there are 200,000 to 300,000 distinct CDR3 sequences, around 25% of which are singletons. To note about this clonotype: The antigen remains undetermined.

The TCR was taken from a male donor with ankylosing spondylitis or in good health (not recorded which). Sample: blood, either unsorted or a sorted T cell fraction (not recorded which).

CDR3: CASSLGTSSEQYF. The CDR3 nucleotides are TGTGCCAGCAGTTTGGGGACTAGCTCCGAGCAGTACTTC. This rearrangement joins TRBV12-3 or TRBV12-4 to TRBJ2-7, with 9 nucleotides matching TRBD2. This CDR3 is 13 amino acids long. V was clipped by 3 bases and J by 6 bases; unmatched bases: 3.